This T cell receptor beta chain was captured by sequencing in a study of graft-versus-host responses after intestinal transplantation. Whole-study context: Grafts that recipients had were multivisceral, liver-intestinal, or isolated intestinal transplants. Tacrolimus plus steroids were given to all recipients for about 3 years, preceded by anti-thymocyte globulin induction.

General study results and limits: GvH clones were found in recipient marrow; some appeared first in ileum or blood. An association linked early post-transplant HvG declines with peak circulating GvH clone levels.

The CDR3 sequence is 15 residues long. V trimming: 6 bases; J trimming: 7 bases; junction bases outside the gene matches: 13. Germline V lookup: CDR1 SQVTM, CDR2 ANQGSEA. On this clone: Its antigen is unidentified.

The protocol was immunoSEQ multiplex PCR, while the TCRdb copy is restricted to in-frame clones and leaves out a portion. The sample has 85,000 to 90,000 clones; 75% to 90% are singletons. The chain has TRBV29-1 and TRBJ2-1; the match to TRBD2 covers 9 bases. This specimen consisted of unstimulated CD4+ T cells sorted from spleen or lymph node cells, obtained before intestinal transplant. This sequence was found in a human donor who received an intestinal transplant. The DNA for the CDR3 is TGCAGCGTGGGGGGACTAGCCTTAAGGGGAAATGAGCAGTTCTTC. Protein sequence: CSVGGLALRGNEQFF.